This is a list of T cell receptor beta chains from one sample in a study of control samples from healthy donors and cancer patients. The repertoire was sequenced with immunoSEQ multiplex PCR; TCRdb's copy has only in-frame clones and lacks some. This table holds tens of thousands of clones, 91% found once. Sequenced input: blood. The receptors derive from a man aged 25 to 45 in good health. Each CDR3 is given with its conserved first and last residue. The D gene is left open where the match is weak. Part of the rows lack a size; the others show once, few, many or a class for expanded clones.

CASSQRTGYEQYF TGCGCCAGCAGCCAAAGGACAGGATACGAGCAGTACTTC TRBJ2-7 . TRBD1 TRBV4-1
CASNTGGYGVNTEAFF TGTGCCAGCAACACAGGAGGGTATGGAGTGAACACTGAAGCTTTCTTT TRBJ1-1 . . TRBV5-4
CASRRKDRYTEAFF TGTGCCAGCAGACGAAAGGACAGGTACACTGAAGCTTTCTTT TRBJ1-1 . TRBD1 TRBV6-6
CASSEYFAGGLGNTIYF TGTGCCAGCAGTGAATATTTTGCCGGAGGGTTGGGAAACACCATATATTTT TRBJ1-3 . . TRBV25-1
CSVGGGLRAETQYF TGCAGCGTTGGAGGTGGCCTACGAGCAGAGACCCAGTACTTC TRBJ2-5 . . TRBV29-1
CASSLGLAGGRGYNEQFF TGTGCCAGCAGTTTGGGACTAGCGGGGGGTCGGGGCTACAATGAGCAGTTCTTC TRBJ2-1 . TRBD2 TRBV27
CASSLEPLDRVRYGYTF TGTGCCAGCAGCTTAGAACCCCTTGACAGGGTGCGGTATGGCTACACCTTC TRBJ1-2 . TRBD1 TRBV7-9
CASSLQGARYGYTF TGTGCCAGCAGTTTACAGGGGGCGCGGTATGGCTACACCTTC TRBJ1-2 . TRBD1 TRBV6-2/TRBV6-3
CASRGGTYNSPLHF TGTGCCAGCAGGGGGGGTACCTATAATTCACCCCTCCACTTT TRBJ1-6 . . TRBV3-1/TRBV3-2
CASSSRRGPTLAGGGEQYF TGCGCCAGCAGCTCCCGTCGCGGGCCCACACTAGCGGGAGGGGGCGAGCAGTACTTC TRBJ2-7 . TRBD2 TRBV5-1
CASSDDSFDTQYF TGTGCCAGCAGTGACGACAGTTTCGATACGCAGTATTTT TRBJ2-3 . . TRBV12-3/TRBV12-4
CAALTGKNTGELFF TGTGCCGCCCTGACAGGGAAGAACACCGGGGAGCTGTTTTTT TRBJ2-2 . TRBD1 TRBV2
CASSQDSSLFAGGTFSYEQYF TGTGCCAGCAGCCAAGATTCGTCTCTTTTTGCGGGGGGCACTTTCTCCTACGAGCAGTACTTC TRBJ2-7 . TRBD2 TRBV3-1/TRBV3-2
CASSLTESTEAFF TGTGCCAGCAGCCTGACAGAGAGCACTGAAGCTTTCTTT TRBJ1-1 . . TRBV2
CASSVGPSPGELFF TGTGCCAGCAGCGTAGGGCCATCCCCCGGGGAGCTGTTTTTT TRBJ2-2 . . TRBV9
CASSMMFVVSAGANVLTF TGTGCCAGTAGTATGATGTTTGTCGTTAGCGCTGGGGCCAACGTCCTGACTTTC TRBJ2-6 . . TRBV19
CASGWGNEQFF TGTGCCAGCGGGTGGGGCAATGAGCAGTTCTTC TRBJ2-1 . . TRBV5-8
CAWRGQGSFTNYGYTF TGTGCCTGGAGGGGACAGGGAAGTTTCACTAACTATGGCTACACCTTC TRBJ1-2 . TRBD1 TRBV30
CASSRTSGGAGDTQYF TGTGCCAGCAGCCGGACTAGCGGGGGGGCCGGAGATACGCAGTATTTT TRBJ2-3 . TRBD2 TRBV7-2
CASGVDRGETQYF TGTGCTAGTGGTGTCGACAGGGGAGAGACCCAGTACTTC TRBJ2-5 few TRBD1 TRBV12-5
CASSLTNGGSTKNIQYF TGTGCCAGCAGCTTAACGAACGGGGGAAGTACCAAAAACATTCAGTACTTC TRBJ2-4 . . TRBV7-2
CASSQATGAETQYF TGTGCCAGCAGCCAAGCTACAGGGGCAGAGACCCAGTACTTC TRBJ2-5 . TRBD1 TRBV3-1/TRBV3-2
CASSNPRGDRNYGYTF TGTGCCAGCAGTAATCCCCGGGGTGACAGGAACTATGGCTACACCTTC TRBJ1-2 once . TRBV28
CASRQGREMNTEAFF TGTGCCAGTAGGCAGGGTAGGGAGATGAACACTGAAGCTTTCTTT TRBJ1-1 once . TRBV19
CASSYLSGNSYNEQFF TGTGCCAGCAGTTACTTGAGCGGGAACTCCTACAATGAGCAGTTCTTC TRBJ2-1 . TRBD2 TRBV6-2/TRBV6-3
CASSGGGASSNTEAFF TGTGCCAGCAGTGGGGGCGGAGCCTCATCGAACACTGAAGCTTTCTTT TRBJ1-1 . . TRBV28
CASSFRGGGANVLTF TGTGCCAGCAGTTTCAGGGGAGGTGGGGCCAACGTCCTGACTTTC TRBJ2-6 . . TRBV25-1
CASSPWTNYEQYF TGTGCCAGCAGCCCATGGACCAACTACGAGCAGTACTTC TRBJ2-7 . . TRBV7-9
CASSFGSLAVHGNEQFF TGTGCCAGCAGTTTCGGCAGTCTAGCGGTCCACGGTAATGAGCAGTTCTTC TRBJ2-1 . TRBD2 TRBV27
CASSLDRDSPYNEQFF TGTGCCAGCAGCTTAGATCGAGATAGCCCTTACAATGAGCAGTTCTTC TRBJ2-1 . . TRBV11-3
CASSQASAGTEAFF TGTGCCAGCAGCCAAGCCTCCGCGGGCACTGAAGCTTTCTTT TRBJ1-1 . . TRBV3-1/TRBV3-2
CASSLVVDNEQFF TGTGCCAGCAGCTTAGTAGTGGACAATGAGCAGTTCTTC TRBJ2-1 . . TRBV7-2
CASSGLAGDRKYEQYF TGTGCCAGTAGCGGACTAGCGGGAGACAGAAAATACGAGCAGTACTTC TRBJ2-7 . TRBD2 TRBV19
CASSGSGFYSNQPQHF TGTGCCAGCAGTGGGTCAGGTTTCTATAGCAATCAGCCCCAGCATTTT TRBJ1-5 . . TRBV6-1
CAISGTGFTEAFF TGTGCCATCTCCGGGACAGGGTTCACTGAAGCTTTCTTT TRBJ1-1 . TRBD1 TRBV10-3
CASSLAGLGEQYF TGTGCCAGCAGTTTAGCAGGGTTAGGGGAGCAGTACTTC TRBJ2-7 . . TRBV12-3/TRBV12-4
CASSLLFFTGGGYTF TGCGCCAGCAGCTTGTTATTCTTTACAGGGGGCGGCTACACCTTC TRBJ1-2 . TRBD1 TRBV5-1
CASSWGTGLDFNEQFF TGCGCCAGCAGCTGGGGGACGGGCCTGGATTTCAATGAGCAGTTCTTC TRBJ2-1 once . TRBV5-1
CASSLSRASNEQFF TGTGCCAGCAGCCTGTCAAGGGCGAGCAATGAGCAGTTCTTC TRBJ2-1 . . TRBV11-3
CASSPRGASTNEKLFF TGTGCCAGCTCACCGCGGGGGGCATCAACTAATGAAAAACTGTTTTTT TRBJ1-4 . . TRBV18
CASGSGRGQPQHF TGTGCCAGCGGTTCGGGGAGAGGTCAGCCCCAGCATTTT TRBJ1-5 . . TRBV3-1/TRBV3-2
CASSVEDTRPNEKLFF TGTGCCAGCAGCGTAGAGGACACGCGCCCGAATGAAAAACTGTTTTTT TRBJ1-4 . . TRBV9
CASSFRSDLSMGNTIYF TGTGCCAGCAGCTTCCGGTCCGACCTTTCTATGGGAAACACCATATATTTT TRBJ1-3 . . TRBV5-6
CASIRDSSYNEQFF TGTGCCAGCATTAGGGACTCGTCCTACAATGAGCAGTTCTTC TRBJ2-1 . . TRBV28
CASSPPVYSGNTIYF TGTGCCAGCTCACCACCGGTATACTCTGGAAACACCATATATTTT TRBJ1-3 . . TRBV18
CASSQEGGSHYGYTF TGTGCCAGCAGCCAAGAGGGAGGGTCACACTATGGCTACACCTTC TRBJ1-2 . . TRBV4-2
CASSLVAGGTYEQYF TGCGCCAGCAGCTTGGTGGCAGGGGGGACGTACGAGCAGTACTTC TRBJ2-7 . . TRBV5-1